One and the same sample provided the 7 T cell receptor beta chains below, sequenced in a study of shared clonotypes between healthy human individuals. Produced via immunoSEQ multiplex PCR; TCRdb's table is partial and in-frame only. The data show 2 million to 2.5 million clones, with 85% to 95% seen just once and about 0.41% held by the top ten. Sequencing was done on a sample of naive CD4+ T cells from PBMCs. The subset was: CD45RA+ positively selected. The origin of the receptors is a man between 18 and 35 years old in good health. Some clones in this sample may be carry-over from other donors' samples.

This clone was observed once. The chain uses TRBV28 and TRBJ2-6; D gene uncertain. The germline gives CDR1 MDHEN, CDR2 SYDVKM. With 3 bases removed from V and 0 bases from J, the gap between germline ends came to 9 bases. The CDR3 runs to 16 residues. CDR3 amino acids: CASSLQSISGANVLTF. The CDR3, as DNA: TGTGCCAGCAGTTTGCAGTCCATCTCTGGGGCCAACGTCCTGACTTTC.

The rearrangement links TRBV5-4 to TRBJ1-2, with TRBD1 as a possible D gene (5 bases). CDR1 and CDR2 (germline): SGHNT, YYREEE (reference sequence). V lost 7 bases to trimming and J lost 6 bases, with 22 bases between them. The CDR3 loop spans 15 amino acids. The CDR3 DNA reads TGTGCCAGCTCTATCTTAGTTGGGGGGTCGGATGGCTACACCTTC. It encodes CASSILVGGSDGYTF.

This clone was detected once. This chain links TRBV5-1 with TRBJ2-4; 7 nucleotides align to TRBD1. CDR1 is SGHRS and CDR2 is YFSETQ in the germline V gene. J was trimmed by 4 bases and V by 3 bases; bases with no gene match: 7. The CDR3 extends over 15 amino acids. The CDR3 loop is CASSSQGQIKNIQYF. The CDR3 DNA is TGCGCCAGCAGCTCCCAGGGACAGATAAAAAACATTCAGTACTTC.

The chain employs TRBV5-1 and TRBJ2-7; D is tentatively TRBD1 or TRBD2 (5 bases each). V was cut by 0 bases and J by 3 bases, with 16 bases left in between. Looked up from germline, CDR1 is SGHRS and CDR2 is YFSETQ. This CDR3 has 16 residues. The CDR3 DNA is TGCGCCAGCAGCTTGGCCGAACCCCGGGGCGTCTACGAGCAGTACTTC. It yields the protein CASSLAEPRGVYEQYF.

V usage is TRBV12-5 and J usage is TRBJ1-1, with a tentative D call TRBD1 (6 bases). The germline V and J ends were trimmed by 2 bases and 4 bases, with 8 bases remaining between them. The CDR3 runs 13 residues. Germline V gene data show CDR1 as LGHNT and CDR2 as FRNRAP. CDR3 protein: CASGLTGSTEAFF. CDR3 DNA: TGTGCTAGTGGTTTGACAGGGAGCACTGAAGCTTTCTTT.

This clone appeared once. The genes are TRBV2 and TRBJ1-2, with D tentatively TRBD1 (5 bases). V was shortened by 5 bases and J by 4 bases, with 11 bases between the two germline ends. The CDR3 has 13 residues. Per germline, CDR1 SNHLY and CDR2 FYNNEI. CDR3 residues: CASSWRGPYGYTF. The CDR3 DNA reads TGTGCCAGCAGTTGGCGGGGCCCCTATGGCTACACCTTC.

The V and J genes are TRBV30 and TRBJ2-5; 9 bases are shared with TRBD1. The assigned J gene may be wrong: the sequence end matches TRBJ2-7 better. CDR3 length equals 11 residues. The germline V gene encodes CDR1 GTSNPN and CDR2 SVGIG (reference sequence). The CDR3 DNA follows: TGTGCCTGGGGACAGGGGTACGAGCAGTACTTC. It codes for CAWGQGYEQYF.